This T cell receptor (beta chain) was recovered during a study of regulatory T cells in long-lasting Graves disease. Study at large: Over 5 years of antithyroid drugs with positive TSH receptor antibodies was taken to mean persistent Graves' disease.

This clonotype was seen repeatedly, ten times or more. What it recognizes is unknown. Through Arm-PCR of CDR3 regions and iRepertoire HTBI primers, TCR beta libraries were built. Under the authors' procedure: Identification across samples found fewer than 65 TRBV and fewer than 15 TRBJ segments. TCRdb called the multiplex PCR reads again in MiXCR, with one record for every CDR3 protein. The V and J calls follow TCRdb's processing rather than the paper's. The sample has around 450,000 distinct CDR3 sequences, 20% to 25% seen once. Findings and caveats of the study: Between persistent patients, fewer than 3,500 public clonotypes were shared, exceeding the approximately 940 shared between new patients.

Trimming removed 5 bases from V and 2 bases from J, with 9 bases in between. The CDR3 totals 12 residues. Per germline, CDR1 DFQATT and CDR2 SNEGSKA (reference sequence). Time point noted: persistent/refractory GD, antithyroid drugs over 5 years with positive TRAb. PBMC-derived RNA was used for the TCR library. Patients were from an endocrinology department in Xi'an, China. This sample comprised peripheral blood mononuclear cells (PBMCs), obtained when the disease was refractory, from a patient treated with antithyroid drugs. This chain links TRBV20-1 with TRBJ2-5; D is undetermined. This TCR was recovered from a female donor with Graves disease. CDR3 loop: CSAEMYQETQYF. The DNA for the CDR3 is TGCAGTGCTGAAATGTATCAAGAGACCCAGTACTTC.